This paragraph covers one T cell receptor beta chain sequence. This clonotype was observed at least ten times. There is no known antigen for this receptor. No quality values exist for individual bases; no much larger clone is one base distant. This entry is derived from a study of response to subunit inactivated influenza vaccine (dated by TCRdb to the late 2010s). A note on the overall study: Deep quantitative T cell receptor repertoire profiling was used in the study to track responses to a trivalent subunit inactivated influenza vaccine. Study-wide conclusions, independent of this receptor: The authors suggested that each seasonal influenza vaccination may recruit only a limited number of new T cells.

Library prep was done by RT-PCR. Sequencing used an Illumina HiSeq 2500. The raw public reads went through TCRdb reprocessing: fastp at Q25, MiXCR clone calling, in-frame beta chains kept. Each record represents a unique CDR3 protein, reported with the most common genes and DNA among its rows. The sample has roughly 290,000 distinct CDR3 sequences on record, 20% to 25% of them singletons. Roughly a tenth of the sample is taken by the ten largest. The CDR3 covers 13 residues, taking in both the cysteine and the phenylalanine. Only the CDR3 part of the read is kept: 39 bases, read in frame from the first base. The germline V gene supplies CDR1 SGHRS and CDR2 YFSETQ. Trimming costs V 0 bases and J 3 bases, and their ends lie 4 bases apart.

This receptor was identified in a man aged 50 to 69 who received an inactivated influenza vaccine. Donor details come from another sample of the same person, matched by shared clones. The chain was built from TRBV5-1 and TRBJ1-5; the D gene remains uncertain. Sequencing was performed on PBMCs from blood, taken approximately 20 months after vaccination. The CDR3 protein sequence reads: CASSLALNQPQHF. In nucleotides, the sequence is TGCGCCAGCAGCTTGGCTCTCAATCAGCCCCAGCATTTT.